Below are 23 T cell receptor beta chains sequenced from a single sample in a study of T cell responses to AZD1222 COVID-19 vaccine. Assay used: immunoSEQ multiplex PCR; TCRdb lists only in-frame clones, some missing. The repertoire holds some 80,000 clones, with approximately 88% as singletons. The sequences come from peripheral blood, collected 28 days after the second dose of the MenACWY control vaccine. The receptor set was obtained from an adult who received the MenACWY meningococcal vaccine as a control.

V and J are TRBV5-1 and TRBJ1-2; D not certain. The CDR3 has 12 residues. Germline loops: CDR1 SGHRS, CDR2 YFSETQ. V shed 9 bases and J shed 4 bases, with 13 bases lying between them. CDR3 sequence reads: CATTREGYGYTF. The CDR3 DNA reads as TGCGCCACCACCCGGGAGGGCTATGGCTACACCTTC.

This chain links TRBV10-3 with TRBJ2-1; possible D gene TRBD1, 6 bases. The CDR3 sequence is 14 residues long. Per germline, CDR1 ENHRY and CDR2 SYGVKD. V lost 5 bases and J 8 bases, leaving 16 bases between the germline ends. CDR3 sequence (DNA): TGTGCCATCAGTCCAGGCAGGGGCTTGGATGAGCAGTTCTTC. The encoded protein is CAISPGRGLDEQFF.

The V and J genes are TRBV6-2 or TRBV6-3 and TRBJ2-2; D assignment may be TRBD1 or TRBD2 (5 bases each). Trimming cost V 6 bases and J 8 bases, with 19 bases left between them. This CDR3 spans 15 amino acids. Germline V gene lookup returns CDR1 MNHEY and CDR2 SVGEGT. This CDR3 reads CASSLVGVFPGELFF. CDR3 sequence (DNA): TGTGCCAGCAGCCTAGTGGGGGTATTTCCTGGGGAGCTGTTTTTT.

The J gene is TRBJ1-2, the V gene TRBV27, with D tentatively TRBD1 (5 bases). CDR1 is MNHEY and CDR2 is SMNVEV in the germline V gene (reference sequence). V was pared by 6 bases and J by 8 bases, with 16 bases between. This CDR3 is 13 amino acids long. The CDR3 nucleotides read TGTGCCAGCAGCTACGGACAAGGAGGAGGCTACACCTTC. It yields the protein CASSYGQGGGYTF.

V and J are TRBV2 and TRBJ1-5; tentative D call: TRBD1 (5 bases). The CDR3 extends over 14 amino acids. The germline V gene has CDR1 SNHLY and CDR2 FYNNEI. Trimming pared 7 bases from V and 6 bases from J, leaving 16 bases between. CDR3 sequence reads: CASTRTAGRQPQHF. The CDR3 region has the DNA TGTGCCAGCACCCGAACCGCAGGGCGTCAGCCCCAGCATTTT.

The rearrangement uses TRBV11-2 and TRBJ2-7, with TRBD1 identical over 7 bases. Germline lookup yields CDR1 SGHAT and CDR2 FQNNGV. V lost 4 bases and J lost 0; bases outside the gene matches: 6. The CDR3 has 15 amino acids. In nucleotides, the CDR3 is TGTGCCAGCAGCTACGGACAGGTTAGCTCCTACGAGCAGTACTTC. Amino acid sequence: CASSYGQVSSYEQYF.

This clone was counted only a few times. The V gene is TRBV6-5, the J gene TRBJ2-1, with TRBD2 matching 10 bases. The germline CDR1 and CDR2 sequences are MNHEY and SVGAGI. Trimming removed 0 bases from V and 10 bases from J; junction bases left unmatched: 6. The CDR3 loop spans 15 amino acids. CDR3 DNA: TGTGCCAGCAGTTACTCGGCTAGCGGGGGCCCCGAGCAGTTCTTC. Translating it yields CASSYSASGGPEQFF.

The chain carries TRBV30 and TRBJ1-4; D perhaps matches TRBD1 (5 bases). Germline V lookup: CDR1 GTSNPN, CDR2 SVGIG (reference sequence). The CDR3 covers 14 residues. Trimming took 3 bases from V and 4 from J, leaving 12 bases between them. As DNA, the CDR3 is TGTGCCTGGAGCGGTGGCAGGGATAATGAAAAACTGTTTTTT. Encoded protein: CAWSGGRDNEKLFF.

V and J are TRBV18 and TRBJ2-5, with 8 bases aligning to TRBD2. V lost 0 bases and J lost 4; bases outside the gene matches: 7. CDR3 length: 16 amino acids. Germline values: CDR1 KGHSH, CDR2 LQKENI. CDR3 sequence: CASSPPDGGAVETQYF. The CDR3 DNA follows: TGTGCCAGCTCACCACCCGACGGGGGGGCCGTAGAGACCCAGTACTTC.

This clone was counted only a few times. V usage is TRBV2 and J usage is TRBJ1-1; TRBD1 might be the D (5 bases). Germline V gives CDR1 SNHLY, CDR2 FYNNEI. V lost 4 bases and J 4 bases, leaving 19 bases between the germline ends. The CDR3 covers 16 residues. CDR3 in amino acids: CASSALEWGQGTEAFF. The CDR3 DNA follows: TGTGCCAGCAGTGCCCTAGAATGGGGTCAGGGCACTGAAGCTTTCTTT.

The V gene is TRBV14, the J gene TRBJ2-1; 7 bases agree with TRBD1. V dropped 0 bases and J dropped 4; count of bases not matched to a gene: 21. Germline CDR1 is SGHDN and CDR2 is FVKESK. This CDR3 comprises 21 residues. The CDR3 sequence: CASSQDIPGQYGLSAYNEQFF. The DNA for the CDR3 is TGTGCCAGCAGCCAAGATATCCCGGGACAGTACGGTCTGTCCGCTTACAATGAGCAGTTCTTC.

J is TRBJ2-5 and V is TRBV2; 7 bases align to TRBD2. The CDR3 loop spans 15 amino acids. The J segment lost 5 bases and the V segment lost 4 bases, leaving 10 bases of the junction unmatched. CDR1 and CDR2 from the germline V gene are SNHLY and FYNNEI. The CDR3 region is CASSASGSGGETQYF. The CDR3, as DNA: TGTGCCAGCAGTGCTAGCGGCTCCGGAGGGGAGACCCAGTACTTC.

The CDR3: CASSITPGQGANTEAFF. The CDR3 nucleotides are TGTGCCAGTAGTATCACCCCGGGACAGGGGGCGAACACTGAAGCTTTCTTT. V is TRBV19 and J is TRBJ1-1; 12 bases fit TRBD1. V was pared by 3 bases and J by 1 base, with 6 bases of the junction left unmatched. In germline, CDR1 is LNHDA, CDR2 SQIVND (reference sequence). The CDR3 is made up of 17 amino acids.

This CDR3 is CASGLSHRGLTDTQYF. The DNA of the CDR3 is TGTGCCAGCGGCCTCTCCCACAGGGGCCTCACAGATACGCAGTATTTT. V gene TRBV5-6 combines with J gene TRBJ2-3; 7 bases are shared with TRBD1. V lost 7 bases and J lost 2; bases outside the gene matches: 13. This CDR3 contains 16 residues. The germline V gene has CDR1 SGHDT and CDR2 YYEEEE.

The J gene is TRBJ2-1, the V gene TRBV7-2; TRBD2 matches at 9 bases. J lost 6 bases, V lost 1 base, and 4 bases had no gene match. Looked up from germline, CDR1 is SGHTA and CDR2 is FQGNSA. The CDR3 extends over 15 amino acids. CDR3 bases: TGTGCCAGCAGCTTAGGTTCTAGCGGGACCAATGAGCAGTTCTTC. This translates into CASSLGSSGTNEQFF. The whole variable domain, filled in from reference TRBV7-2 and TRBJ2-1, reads GAGVSQSPSNKVTEKGKDVELRCDPISGHTALYWYRQSLGQGLEFLIYFQGNSAPDKSGLPSDRFSAERTGGSVSTLTIQRTQQEDSAVYLCASSLGSSGTNEQFFGPGTRLTVL.

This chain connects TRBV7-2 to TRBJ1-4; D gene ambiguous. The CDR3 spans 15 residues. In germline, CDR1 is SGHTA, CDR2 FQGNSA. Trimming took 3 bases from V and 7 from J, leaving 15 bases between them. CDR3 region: CASSFPGAEGEKLFF. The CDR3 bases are TGTGCCAGCAGCTTCCCGGGAGCGGAGGGTGAAAAACTGTTTTTT.

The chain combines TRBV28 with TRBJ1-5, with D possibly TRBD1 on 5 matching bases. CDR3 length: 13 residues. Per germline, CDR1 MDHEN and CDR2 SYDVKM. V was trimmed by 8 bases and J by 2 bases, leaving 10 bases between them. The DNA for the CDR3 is TGTGCCAGCGTCGGCAGGGGCAATCAGCCCCAGCATTTT. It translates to CASVGRGNQPQHF.

The CDR3 coding sequence is TGTGCCAGCAGCTTAACACCCTCGGACACCGGGGAGCTGTTTTTT. It is translated as CASSLTPSDTGELFF. The J gene is TRBJ2-2, the V gene TRBV11-3; D unclear. CDR1 SGHNT and CDR2 YENEEA come from the germline V gene. This CDR3 is 15 amino acids long. The V and J ends lost 2 bases and 3 bases respectively, with 10 bases between them.

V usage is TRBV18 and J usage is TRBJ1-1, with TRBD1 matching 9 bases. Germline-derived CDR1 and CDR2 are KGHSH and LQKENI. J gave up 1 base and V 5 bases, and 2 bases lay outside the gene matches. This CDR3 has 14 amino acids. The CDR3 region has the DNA TGTGCCAGCTCAGTACAGGGGGCGAACACTGAAGCTTTCTTT. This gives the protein CASSVQGANTEAFF.

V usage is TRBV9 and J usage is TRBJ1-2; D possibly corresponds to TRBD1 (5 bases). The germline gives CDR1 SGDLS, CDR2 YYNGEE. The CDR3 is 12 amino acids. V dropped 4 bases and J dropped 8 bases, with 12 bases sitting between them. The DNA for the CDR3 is TGTGCCAGCAGCACACAGGTGGGAGGCTACACCTTC. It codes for CASSTQVGGYTF.

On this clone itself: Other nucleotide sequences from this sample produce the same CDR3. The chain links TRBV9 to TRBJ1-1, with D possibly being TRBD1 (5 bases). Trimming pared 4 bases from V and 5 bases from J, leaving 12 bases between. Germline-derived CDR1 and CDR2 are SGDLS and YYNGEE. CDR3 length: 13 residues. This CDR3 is CASSFGDGTEAFF. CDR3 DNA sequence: TGTGCCAGCAGCTTCGGGGACGGAACTGAAGCTTTCTTT.

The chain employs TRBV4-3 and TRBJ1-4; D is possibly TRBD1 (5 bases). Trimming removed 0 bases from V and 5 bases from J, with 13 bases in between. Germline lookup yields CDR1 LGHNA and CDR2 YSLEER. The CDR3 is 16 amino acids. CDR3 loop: CASSQDQDILNEKLFF. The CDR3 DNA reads TGCGCCAGCAGCCAAGACCAGGACATACTAAATGAAAAACTGTTTTTT.

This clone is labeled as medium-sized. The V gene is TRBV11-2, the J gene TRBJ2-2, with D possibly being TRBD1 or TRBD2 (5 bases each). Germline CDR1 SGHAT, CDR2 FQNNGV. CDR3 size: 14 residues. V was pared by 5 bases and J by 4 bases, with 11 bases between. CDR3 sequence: CASSPVGGTGELFF. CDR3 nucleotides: TGTGCCAGCAGCCCCGTTGGGGGCACCGGGGAGCTGTTTTTT. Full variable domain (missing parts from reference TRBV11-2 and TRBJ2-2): EAGVAQSPRYKIIEKRQSVAFWCNPISGHATLYWYQQILGQGPKLLIQFQNNGVVDDSQLPKDRFSAERLKGVDSTLKIQPAKLEDSAVYLCASSPVGGTGELFFGEGSRLTVL.